This T cell receptor beta chain was profiled in a study of blood T cell repertoires in COVID-19. Clones were sequenced by immunoSEQ multiplex PCR, and TCRdb holds only the in-frame ones, with some missing. The sample carries 90,000 to 120,000 clones, around 83% recorded once. This clonotype was sampled from a man aged 65 to 85 with acute or convalescent COVID-19. Sequencing used peripheral blood.

CDR3 nucleotides: TGCGCCAGCAGCACGGGACAGAATTGGGCGAACACCGGGGAGCTGTTTTTT. The encoded protein is CASSTGQNWANTGELFF. The rearrangement uses TRBV5-1 and TRBJ2-2, with 7 bases lining up with TRBD1. The trim removed 4 bases at V and 0 bases at J, leaving 9 bases unmatched. CDR1 is SGHRS, CDR2 YFSETQ, per germline. This CDR3 is built from 17 residues.